This record covers a single TCR beta chain. This clone has a single count. Its antigen specificity is not known. Base-call qualities are not available, and no considerably larger clone is one nucleotide away. Receptors were amplified or captured by the immunoSEQ multiplex PCR assay. This immuneACCESS table, as held by TCRdb, lists in-frame sequences with V and J called but not all clones. Of the missing ones, under half trace to an unresolved V gene in checked studies; the others have no known cause. Across this sample there are around 130,000 clones, with about nine tenths seen only once. Together, the top ten hold approximately 10% of the sample. This entry belongs to a study of PD-1 blockade in mismatch repair-deficient tumors (dated by TCRdb to 2015 to 2018). For the study in its entirety: The trial enrolled some 90 consecutive patients with roughly 13 mismatch repair-deficient cancer types between 2013 and September 2016, all previously treated and progressing. Deep sequencing of TCR CDR3 regions was used to track tumor-associated T cell clones in peripheral blood of patients responding to PD-1 blockade. Study-wide findings and limitations: Clones residing in the tumor, which were often undetectable in blood before treatment, expanded quickly after pembrolizumab and then contracted, generally before radiologic responses.

The CDR3 spans 13 residues, from the cysteine through the phenylalanine. Of all the DNA, just the CDR3 is kept, 39 bases in frame from base 1. V is shortened by 8 bases, J by 5 bases, and the region joining them spans 15 bases. CDR1 and CDR2 are drawn from the germline V gene (reference sequence): PRHDT, FYEKMQ. For every enrolled patient, mismatch repair deficiency was confirmed by either polymerase chain reaction or immunohistochemistry. A few patients who responded to pembrolizumab therapy underwent TCR sequencing. In the phase II trial, pembrolizumab PD-1 blockade was tested prospectively in advanced mismatch repair-deficient cancers, no matter which tissue of origin the cancers came from. Peripheral blood T cell samples were serially collected before and at multiple times after PD-1 blockade was started. The timing of each blood sample was reported as weeks after the first dose of pembrolizumab.

The TCR was taken from an adult with mismatch repair-deficient cancer. Sequences were derived from peripheral blood, sampled 70 to 72 weeks after starting pembrolizumab. The rearrangement combines TRBV13 with TRBJ2-5; the best D guess is TRBD1, with 5 bases matching. The DNA sequence is TGTGCCAGCTCTAGGGGTTCCTCGGAGACCCAGTACTTC. It translates to CASSRGSSETQYF.